The next 5 T cell receptor beta chains were all read from a single sample in a study of TIL therapy for anti-PD-1-resistant metastatic lung cancer. The libraries were made with immunoSEQ v3. Assay: immunoSEQ multiplex PCR; the TCRdb copy retains only in-frame clones and omits some. The top ten hold roughly 9.4% of the sample, which has about 5,200 clones, roughly 60% seen once. Time point specified: pre-treatment sample, taken before nivolumab and TIL therapy. The tumor samples were excised metastases, mostly pleural nodules or supraclavicular lymph nodes. Source: tumor tissue, taken at baseline. These receptors were obtained from a man in his 70s with non-small cell lung cancer.

CDR3 amino acids: CASSLNGYEQYF. The CDR3 bases are TGTGCCAGCAGTTTAAACGGCTACGAGCAGTACTTC. This sequence joins TRBV28 and TRBJ2-7; D remains ambiguous. The CDR3 loop spans 12 amino acids. The V end was cut by 2 bases, the J end by 3 bases, with 5 bases between. CDR1 is MDHEN and CDR2 is SYDVKM in the germline V gene. The full variable domain, with the rest looked up from reference TRBV28 and TRBJ2-7, is DVKVTQSSRYLVKRTGEKVFLECVQDMDHENMFWYRQDPGLGLRLIYFSYDVKMKEKGDIPEGYSVSREKKERFSLILESASTNQTSMYLCASSLNGYEQYFGPGTRLTVT.

The V gene is TRBV7-9, the J gene TRBJ2-2; D possibly corresponds to TRBD2 (5 bases). Germline values: CDR1 SEHNR, CDR2 FQNEAQ (reference sequence). With 0 bases removed from V and 5 bases from J, the gap between germline ends came to 13 bases. The CDR3 is 16 residues long. CDR3 sequence reads: CASSLASGRGTGELFF. DNA for the CDR3: TGTGCCAGCAGCTTAGCGTCGGGCCGCGGGACCGGGGAGCTGTTTTTT.

The V gene is TRBV10-3, the J gene TRBJ1-1; TRBD1 might be the D (5 bases). Germline assignment: CDR1 ENHRY and CDR2 SYGVKD. The V end lost 0 bases, the J end lost 9 bases, and 8 bases lay between the germline ends. The CDR3 spans 12 residues. CDR3: CAISESWGKAFF. The CDR3 DNA reads as TGTGCCATCAGTGAGTCATGGGGGAAAGCTTTCTTT.

CDR3 nucleotide sequence: TGTGCCAGCAGCCTTAATTTTAATTCACCCCTCCACTTT. It translates to CASSLNFNSPLHF. This chain joins TRBV6-6 and TRBJ1-6; D uncertain. Germline V lookup: CDR1 MNHNY, CDR2 SVGAGI (reference sequence). The V gene lost 6 bases and the J gene lost 6 bases, with 9 bases spanning the gap. CDR3 size: 13 residues.

The chain carries TRBV5-1 and TRBJ2-2; 9 nucleotides agree with TRBD1. Trimming at V came to 0 bases and at J to 9 bases, leaving 6 bases not matched to a gene. The CDR3 spans 15 residues. Germline V gives CDR1 SGHRS, CDR2 YFSETQ. The CDR3 loop is CASSLDGTGPRELFF. CDR3 nucleotides: TGCGCCAGCAGCTTGGACGGGACAGGGCCGCGGGAGCTGTTTTTT.